The clone carrying this TCR beta chain was recorded at least ten times. Its cognate antigen is unknown. The data were taken from a study of CD8 T cells in ankylosing spondylitis. Overall study findings and caveats: Blood of patients with ankylosing spondylitis appeared to be characterized by a TCR beta motif of several highly homologous variants.

Between the trimmed V and J ends, which lost 6 bases and 7 bases, there was a span of 13 bases. The CDR3 has 12 amino acids. Germline values: CDR1 MNHEY, CDR2 SVGEGT. For TCR beta, libraries came from quantitative 5'-RACE with molecular barcodes. Each CDR3 protein is one row after TCRdb ran MiXCR on the 5' RACE reads. The sample consists of about 230,000 distinct CDR3 sequences, approximately 8% of them appearing once. The chain links TRBV6-2 or TRBV6-3 to TRBJ2-7; D is perhaps TRBD1 (6 bases). This receptor was identified in a female donor with ankylosing spondylitis or in good health (not recorded which). Sequenced input: blood, either unsorted or a sorted T cell fraction (not recorded which). This chain's CDR3 is CASSQGLREQYF. The CDR3 region has the DNA TGTGCCAGCAGCCAGGGGTTACGGGAGCAGTACTTC.